This T cell receptor (beta chain) was identified during a study of low-dose radiotherapy and immunotherapy resistance in tumors. Gene-specific TRAV and TRBV primers were used for first-strand cDNA, covering alpha and beta chains. A roughly 21-cycle PCR with a constant-region primer and V-primer adapter amplified TCRs. MiXCR, applied by TCRdb to the reads, yields one record per CDR3 protein. The profile covers over 65,000 distinct CDR3 sequences, with roughly 19% appearing a single time and 2.8% taken by the ten largest. This clonotype was recorded a few times. At one end, the junction sequence differs from germline, possibly due to a read error. Documented time point: before trial treatment. The CDR3 sequence is 14 residues long. CDR1 and CDR2 from the germline V gene are SGHRS and YFSETQ.

The receptor comes from a male donor with prostate cancer. The material was PBMCs, obtained before treatment. The chain combines TRBV5-1 with TRBJ1-6; no reliable D call. CDR3 protein: CASSLVSERSPLHF. In DNA form, the CDR3 reads TGTGCCAGCAGCTTGGTGTCAGAAAGGTCACCCCTCCACTTT.